This T cell receptor beta chain was captured by sequencing in a study of T cell responses to AZD1222 COVID-19 vaccine. General observations from the study: Unmutated variant regions are reportedly the target of nearly half of TCRs that are spike-specific.

The assay was immunoSEQ multiplex PCR, and TCRdb's table has in-frame clones only and misses some. The sample has more than 110,000 clones, more than 90% seen once. For this clone: Antigen unknown.

Looked up from germline, CDR1 is KGHDR and CDR2 is SFDVKD. V was clipped by 7 bases and J by 6 bases, with 8 bases between them. This CDR3 spans 12 amino acids. Sample: peripheral blood, taken on day 0 of AZD1222 vaccination. This chain joins TRBV24-1 and TRBJ2-2, with D hard to call. This receptor was identified in an adult in good health. CDR3 amino acids: CATSWSPGELFF. CDR3 coding DNA: TGTGCCACCAGCTGGTCCCCCGGGGAGCTGTTTTTT.